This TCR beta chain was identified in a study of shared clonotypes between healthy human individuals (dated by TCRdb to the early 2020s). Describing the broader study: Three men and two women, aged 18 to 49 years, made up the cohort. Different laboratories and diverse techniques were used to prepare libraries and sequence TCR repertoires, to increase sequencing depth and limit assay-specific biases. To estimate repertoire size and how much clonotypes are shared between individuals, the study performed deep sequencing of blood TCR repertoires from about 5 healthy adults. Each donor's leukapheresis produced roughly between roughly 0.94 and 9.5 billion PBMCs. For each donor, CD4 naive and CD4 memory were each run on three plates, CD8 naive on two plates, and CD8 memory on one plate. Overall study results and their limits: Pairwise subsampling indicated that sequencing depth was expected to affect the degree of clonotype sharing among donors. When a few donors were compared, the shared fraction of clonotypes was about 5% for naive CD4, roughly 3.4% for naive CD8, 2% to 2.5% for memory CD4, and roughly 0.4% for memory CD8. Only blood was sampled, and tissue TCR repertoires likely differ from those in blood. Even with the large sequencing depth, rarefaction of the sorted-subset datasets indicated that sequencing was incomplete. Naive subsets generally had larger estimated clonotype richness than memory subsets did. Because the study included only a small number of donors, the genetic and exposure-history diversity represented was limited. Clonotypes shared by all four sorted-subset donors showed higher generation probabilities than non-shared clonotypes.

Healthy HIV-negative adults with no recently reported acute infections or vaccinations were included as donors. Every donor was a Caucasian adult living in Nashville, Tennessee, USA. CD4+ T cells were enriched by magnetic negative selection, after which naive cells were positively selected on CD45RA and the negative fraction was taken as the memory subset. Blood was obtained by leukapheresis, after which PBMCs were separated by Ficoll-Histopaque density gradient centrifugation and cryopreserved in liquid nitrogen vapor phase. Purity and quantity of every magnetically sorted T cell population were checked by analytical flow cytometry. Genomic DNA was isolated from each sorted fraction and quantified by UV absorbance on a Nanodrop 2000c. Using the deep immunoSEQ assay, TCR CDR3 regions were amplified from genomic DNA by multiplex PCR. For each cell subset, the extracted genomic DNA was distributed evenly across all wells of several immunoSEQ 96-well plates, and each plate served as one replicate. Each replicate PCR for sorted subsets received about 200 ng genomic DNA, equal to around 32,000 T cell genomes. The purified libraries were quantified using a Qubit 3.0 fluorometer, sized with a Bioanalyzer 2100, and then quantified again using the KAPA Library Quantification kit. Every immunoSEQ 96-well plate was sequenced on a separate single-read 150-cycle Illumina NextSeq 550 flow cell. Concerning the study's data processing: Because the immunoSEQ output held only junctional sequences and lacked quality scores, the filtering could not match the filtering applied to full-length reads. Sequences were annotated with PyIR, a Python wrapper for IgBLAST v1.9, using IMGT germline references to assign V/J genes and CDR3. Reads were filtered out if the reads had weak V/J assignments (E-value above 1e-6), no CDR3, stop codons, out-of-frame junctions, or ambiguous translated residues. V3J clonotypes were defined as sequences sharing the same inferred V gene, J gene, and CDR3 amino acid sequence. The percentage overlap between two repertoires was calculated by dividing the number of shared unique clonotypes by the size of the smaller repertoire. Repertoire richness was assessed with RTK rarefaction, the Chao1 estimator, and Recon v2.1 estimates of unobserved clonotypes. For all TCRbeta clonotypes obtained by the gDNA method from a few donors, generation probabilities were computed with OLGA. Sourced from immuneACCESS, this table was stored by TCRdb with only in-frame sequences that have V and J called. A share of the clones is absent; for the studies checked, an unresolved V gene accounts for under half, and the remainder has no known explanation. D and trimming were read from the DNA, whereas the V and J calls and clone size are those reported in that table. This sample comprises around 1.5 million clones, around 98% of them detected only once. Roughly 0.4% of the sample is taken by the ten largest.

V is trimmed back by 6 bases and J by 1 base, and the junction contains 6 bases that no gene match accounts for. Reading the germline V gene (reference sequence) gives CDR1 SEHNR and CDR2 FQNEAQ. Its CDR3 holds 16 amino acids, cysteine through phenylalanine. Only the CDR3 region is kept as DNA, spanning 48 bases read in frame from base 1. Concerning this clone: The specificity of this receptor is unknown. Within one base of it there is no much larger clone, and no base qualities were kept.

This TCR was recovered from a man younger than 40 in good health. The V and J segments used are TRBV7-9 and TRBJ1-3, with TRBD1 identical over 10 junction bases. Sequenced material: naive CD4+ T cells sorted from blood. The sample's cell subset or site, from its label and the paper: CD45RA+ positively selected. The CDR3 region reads CASRKDRGHSGNTIYF. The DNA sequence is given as TGTGCCAGCAGAAAAGACAGGGGGCATTCTGGAAACACCATATATTTT.